These 20 T cell receptor beta chains were all obtained from the same sample, sequenced in a study of T cell changes during pregnancy in multiple sclerosis. Only in-frame clones appear in the TCRdb table, and some are missing; sequencing was by immunoSEQ multiplex PCR. This table holds around 60,000 clones, over 85% found once. The sequenced sample was CD4+ T cells from peripheral blood mononuclear cells, obtained before pregnancy. Receptors originate from a female donor with multiple sclerosis, enrolled in a pregnancy study.

CDR3 coding DNA: TGTGCCAGCTCACCACTTAGGACGCAGAGCCGGGGTGAGCAGTTCTTC. It encodes CASSPLRTQSRGEQFF. This rearrangement joins TRBV18 to TRBJ2-1; possibly TRBD2 for D (5 bases). Per germline, CDR1 KGHSH and CDR2 LQKENI. The CDR3 is 16 residues long. With 1 base removed from V and 9 bases from J, the gap between germline ends came to 19 bases. Full variable domain (outside the CDR3, taken from reference TRBV18 and TRBJ2-1): NAGVMQNPRHLVRRRGQEARLRCSPMKGHSHVYWYRQLPEEGLKFMVYLQKENIIDESGMPKERFSAEFPKEGPSILRIQQVVRGDSAAYFCASSPLRTQSRGEQFFGPGTRLTVL.

The chain joins TRBV28 to TRBJ2-3, with D possibly TRBD1 on 6 matching bases. The CDR3 spans 14 residues. The V end lost 6 bases, the J end lost 2 bases, and 12 bases lay between the germline ends. From germline, CDR1 is MDHEN and CDR2 SYDVKM. This CDR3 is CASSPDRFTDTQYF. CDR3 nucleotide sequence: TGTGCCAGCAGCCCGGACAGATTCACAGATACGCAGTATTTT.

The chain recombines TRBV15 with TRBJ1-5; a possible D gene is TRBD1 (6 bases). The CDR3 sequence is 16 residues long. Germline values: CDR1 LNHNV, CDR2 YYDKDF (reference sequence). V lost 1 base and J lost 0, with 10 bases in between. DNA for the CDR3: TGTGCCACCAGCAGAGGTAACAGGGCTAGCAATCAGCCCCAGCATTTT. Its translation is CATSRGNRASNQPQHF.

The gene calls are TRBV2 and TRBJ1-6, with TRBD1 identical over 8 bases. This CDR3 has 15 residues. Per germline, CDR1 SNHLY and CDR2 FYNNEI. J lost 6 bases, V lost 7 bases, and 8 bases had no gene match. The CDR3 region is CASKRTGSTNSPLHF. The CDR3 DNA follows: TGTGCCAGCAAGAGGACAGGGAGTACTAATTCACCCCTCCACTTT.

A remark on this clone: The sample contains more than one DNA sequence encoding this CDR3. The CDR3 loop reads CASSRQGAGEQYF. As DNA, the CDR3 is TGTGCCAGCAGTAGACAGGGGGCTGGCGAGCAGTACTTC. The chain uses TRBV6-5 and TRBJ2-7, with 10 positions matching TRBD1. Germline CDR1 MNHEY, CDR2 SVGAGI. Unmatched junction bases numbered 4, after V lost 5 bases and J lost 6 bases. The length of the CDR3 is 13 residues.

The chain employs TRBV28 and TRBJ1-2; D remains unclear. Trimming stripped 5 bases from V and 4 bases from J, with 11 bases between. Germline V gene data show CDR1 as MDHEN and CDR2 as SYDVKM. The CDR3 is 13 residues long. CDR3 in DNA: TGTGCCAGCAGTACCCCGGCGGCCTATGGCTACACCTTC. Translating gives CASSTPAAYGYTF.

This chain links TRBV15 with TRBJ2-7, with unresolved D. CDR1 is LNHNV and CDR2 is YYDKDF in the germline V gene (reference sequence). The CDR3 sequence is 15 residues long. V lost 6 bases and J lost 5, with 20 bases in between. The CDR3 bases are TGTGCCACCAGTAAAGATCGGAGCAGTGTCGACGAGCAGTACTTC. The encoded protein is CATSKDRSSVDEQYF.

This clone appeared once. V usage is TRBV6-6 and J usage is TRBJ2-5; a weak D match, TRBD2 (6 bases). There are 12 residues in the CDR3. Germline loops: CDR1 MNHNY, CDR2 SVGAGI (reference sequence). The V end was cut by 8 bases, the J end by 5 bases, with 12 bases between. The CDR3, as DNA: TGTGCCAGCGGGAGGCTTCAGGAGACCCAGTACTTC. This translates into CASGRLQETQYF.

V and J are TRBV7-2 and TRBJ2-7; 12 nucleotides align to TRBD2. V lost 5 bases, J lost 9 bases, and 11 bases stayed unmatched. Looked up from germline, CDR1 is SGHTA and CDR2 is FQGNSA. The CDR3 runs 15 residues. The CDR3 region is CASSPRLAGVVLQYF. CDR3 coding DNA: TGTGCCAGCAGCCCCCGACTAGCGGGAGTAGTGTTGCAGTACTTC.

The J gene is TRBJ2-3, the V gene TRBV7-2; no reliable D call. This CDR3 comprises 16 residues. V shed 5 bases and J shed 2 bases, with 17 bases lying between them. Germline V gene sequence: CDR1 SGHTA, CDR2 FQGNSA. The CDR3 region is CASSPMPEISTDTQYF. The DNA of the CDR3 is TGTGCCAGCAGCCCGATGCCCGAGATTTCCACAGATACGCAGTATTTT.

V is TRBV6-5 and J is TRBJ2-3; 7 nucleotides line up with TRBD2. The CDR3 sequence is 16 residues long. Germline V gene data show CDR1 as MNHEY and CDR2 as SVGAGI. J lost 3 bases, V lost 1 base, and 7 bases had no gene match. In DNA, the CDR3 is TGTGCCAGCAGTTACTTGGGCGGGAGAAGGACAGATACGCAGTATTTT. Residues: CASSYLGGRRTDTQYF.

This chain uses TRBV18 with TRBJ2-7; 7 bases are shared with TRBD1. With V trimmed by 3 bases and J by 0 bases, 2 bases remained unmatched. Looked up from germline, CDR1 is KGHSH and CDR2 is LQKENI. The CDR3 has 14 residues. Here the CDR3 reads CASSPTGFSYEQYF. The DNA for the CDR3 is TGTGCCAGCTCACCGACAGGGTTCTCCTACGAGCAGTACTTC.

The chain employs TRBV6-6 and TRBJ2-7; 9 bases align to TRBD1. The CDR3 has 15 amino acids. The V gene end was trimmed by 2 bases and the J gene end by 2 bases; junction bases not matched to a gene: 4. Germline CDR1 and CDR2: MNHNY and SVGAGI (reference sequence). The CDR3 bases are TGTGCCAGCAGTTACGGGGGGACAGGGACCTACGAGCAGTACTTC. Translating gives CASSYGGTGTYEQYF.

This clone was picked up one time. V and J are TRBV11-2 and TRBJ2-7, with 8 nucleotides matching TRBD1. Germline values: CDR1 SGHAT, CDR2 FQNNGV. The CDR3 sequence is 17 residues long. After removal of 5 bases from V and 9 bases from J, the junction contained 21 bases not matched to a gene. In nucleotides, the CDR3 is TGTGCCAGCAGCCTAAACAGGGGGACGGATAACCTACGAGGGCAGTACTTC. Its protein is CASSLNRGTDNLRGQYF.

The V gene is TRBV6-1, the J gene TRBJ2-6, with 8 positions matching TRBD1. Trimming took 1 base from V and 0 from J; bases not matched to a gene: 5. This CDR3 is built from 18 residues. Germline V gene sequence: CDR1 MNHNS, CDR2 SASEGT. The CDR3 spells CASSEVGTGLSGANVLTF. The CDR3 coding sequence is TGTGCCAGCAGTGAAGTTGGGACAGGCCTCTCTGGGGCCAACGTCCTGACTTTC.

V is TRBV11-2 and J is TRBJ1-1; 7 bases fit TRBD1. V was pared by 1 base and J by 4 bases, with 3 bases of the junction left unmatched. This CDR3 spans 14 amino acids. The germline V gene has CDR1 SGHAT and CDR2 FQNNGV. CDR3 sequence: CASSLGQGGTEAFF. The CDR3 DNA follows: TGTGCCAGCAGCTTAGGACAGGGCGGCACTGAAGCTTTCTTT.

The chain uses TRBV9 and TRBJ2-1, with a weak D call TRBD2 (6 bases). CDR1 SGDLS and CDR2 YYNGEE come from the germline V gene. Trimming took off 3 bases at V and 12 bases at J, with 13 bases between the two ends. This CDR3 contains 12 residues. DNA for the CDR3: TGTGCCAGCAGCGACTCGGGGGTGATGCAGTTCTTC. Its translation: CASSDSGVMQFF. Variable domain in full (rest from reference TRBV9 and TRBJ2-1): DSGVTQTPKHLITATGQRVTLRCSPRSGDLSVYWYQQSLDQGLQFLIQYYNGEERAKGNILERFSAQQFPDLHSELNLSSLELGDSALYFCASSDSGVMQFFGPGTRLTVL.

This chain links TRBV6-5 with TRBJ2-2; TRBD1 matches 11 bases. The CDR3 length is 15 residues. Germline V gene data show CDR1 as MNHEY and CDR2 as SVGAGI. With 6 bases clipped from V and 8 bases from J, the junction kept 8 bases outside the gene matches. The CDR3 region is CASSRDRGSAGELFF. DNA for the CDR3: TGTGCCAGCAGCAGGGACAGGGGGTCCGCGGGGGAGCTGTTTTTT.

The J gene is TRBJ1-5, the V gene TRBV28; a possible D gene is TRBD1 (5 bases). Looked up from germline, CDR1 is MDHEN and CDR2 is SYDVKM. This CDR3 is built from 14 residues. Trimming shortened V by 6 bases and J by 7 bases, and 16 bases separated the two germline ends. DNA for the CDR3: TGTGCCAGCAGGTACGGGGGGATTCAACAGCCCCAGCATTTT. Its protein product is CASRYGGIQQPQHF.

The chain has TRBV7-6 and TRBJ2-7; the match to TRBD1 covers 8 bases. Trimming cost V 2 bases and J 6 bases; bases outside gene matches: 3. The CDR3 consists of 13 residues. Germline CDR1 reads SGHVS; CDR2 reads FNYEAQ. CDR3 residues: CASSLRTGLEQYF. The CDR3 DNA is TGTGCCAGCAGCTTAAGGACAGGGCTCGAGCAGTACTTC.